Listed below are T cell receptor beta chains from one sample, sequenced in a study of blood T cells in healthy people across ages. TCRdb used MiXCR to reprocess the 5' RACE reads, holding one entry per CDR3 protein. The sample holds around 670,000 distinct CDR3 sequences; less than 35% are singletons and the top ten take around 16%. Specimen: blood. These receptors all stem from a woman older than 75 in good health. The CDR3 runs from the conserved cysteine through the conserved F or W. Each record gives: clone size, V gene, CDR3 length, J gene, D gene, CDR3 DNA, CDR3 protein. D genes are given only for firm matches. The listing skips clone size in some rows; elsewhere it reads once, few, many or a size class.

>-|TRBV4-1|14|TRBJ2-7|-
TGCGCCAGCAGCCCCGAAGGACTCTCCTACGAGCAGTACTTC
CASSPEGLSYEQYF
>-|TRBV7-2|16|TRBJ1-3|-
TGTGCCAGCAGCCGAGGGCGGAACCCAATTGGAAACACCATATATTTT
CASSRGRNPIGNTIYF
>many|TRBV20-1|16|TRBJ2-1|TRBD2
TGCAGTGCTGCCTCTAGCGGGGGCCTCTCCTACAATGAGCAGTTCTTC
CSAASSGGLSYNEQFF
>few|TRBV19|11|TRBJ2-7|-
TGTGCCAGTAGCCACCAATACGAGCAGTACTTC
CASSHQYEQYF
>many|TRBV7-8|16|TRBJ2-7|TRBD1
TGTGCCAGCAGCTACCAGACAGGGGGCACCACCTACGAGCAGTACTTC
CASSYQTGGTTYEQYF
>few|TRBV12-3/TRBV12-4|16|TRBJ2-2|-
TGTGCCAGCAGTTTATCGCCGGGGGGCCGTAACGGGGAGCTGTTTTTT
CASSLSPGGRNGELFF
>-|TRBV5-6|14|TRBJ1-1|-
TGTGCCAGCAGCGCTTTGATCCGGAGGAGTGAAGCTTTCTTT
CASSALIRRSEAFF
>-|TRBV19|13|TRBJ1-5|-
TGTGCCAGCTCAACCAAGGGTAAACAGCCCCAGCATTTT
CASSTKGKQPQHF
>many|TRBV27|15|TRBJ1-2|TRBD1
TGTGCCAGCAGTTGGGGACAGGGCGGGGGATACGGCTACACCTTC
CASSWGQGGGYGYTF
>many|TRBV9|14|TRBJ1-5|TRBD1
TGTGCCAGCAGCCAGGGACAGGGAAGGCAGCCCCAGCATTTT
CASSQGQGRQPQHF
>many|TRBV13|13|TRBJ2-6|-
TGTGCCAGCAGTTTATCTGGGGCCAACGTCCTGACTTTC
CASSLSGANVLTF
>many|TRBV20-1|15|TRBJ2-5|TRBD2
TGCAGTGCTTGGAGAGGACTAGCGGGCGAGGAGACCCAGTACTTC
CSAWRGLAGEETQYF
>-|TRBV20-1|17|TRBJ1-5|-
TGCAGTGCTAGAGATAGGGGCATGGGGGGCAGGTTCGGGCCCCAGCATTTT
CSARDRGMGGRFGPQHF
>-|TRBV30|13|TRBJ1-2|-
TGTGCCATCAACAGGAGGACCCTCTATGGCTACACCTTC
CAINRRTLYGYTF
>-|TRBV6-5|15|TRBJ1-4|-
TGTGCCAGCAGTTACGGCTTTGCTTCTAATGAAAAACTGTTTTTT
CASSYGFASNEKLFF